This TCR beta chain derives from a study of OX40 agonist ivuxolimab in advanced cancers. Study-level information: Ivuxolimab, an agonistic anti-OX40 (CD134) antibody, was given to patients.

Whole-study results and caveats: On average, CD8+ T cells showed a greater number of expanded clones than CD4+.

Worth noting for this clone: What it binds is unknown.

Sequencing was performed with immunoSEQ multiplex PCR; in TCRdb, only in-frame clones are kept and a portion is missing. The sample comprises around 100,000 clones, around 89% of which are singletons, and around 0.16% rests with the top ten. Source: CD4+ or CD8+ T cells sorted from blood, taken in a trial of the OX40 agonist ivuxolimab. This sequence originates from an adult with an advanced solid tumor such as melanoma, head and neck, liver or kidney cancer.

Written as DNA, the CDR3 is TGCGCCAGCAGCTTGGCCGAGGGGATGGCGTACACTGAAGCTTTCTTT. Translated: CASSLAEGMAYTEAFF. The chain couples TRBV5-1 to TRBJ1-1; possibly TRBD1 for D (5 bases). The germline V and J ends were trimmed by 0 bases and 3 bases, with 15 bases remaining between them. The CDR3 covers 16 residues. Germline CDR1 SGHRS, CDR2 YFSETQ. Complete variable domain (other parts from reference TRBV5-1 and TRBJ1-1): KAGVTQTPRYLIKTRGQQVTLSCSPISGHRSVSWYQQTPGQGLQFLFEYFSETQRNKGNFPGRFSGRQFSNSRSEMNVSTLELGDSALYLCASSLAEGMAYTEAFFGQGTRLTVV.